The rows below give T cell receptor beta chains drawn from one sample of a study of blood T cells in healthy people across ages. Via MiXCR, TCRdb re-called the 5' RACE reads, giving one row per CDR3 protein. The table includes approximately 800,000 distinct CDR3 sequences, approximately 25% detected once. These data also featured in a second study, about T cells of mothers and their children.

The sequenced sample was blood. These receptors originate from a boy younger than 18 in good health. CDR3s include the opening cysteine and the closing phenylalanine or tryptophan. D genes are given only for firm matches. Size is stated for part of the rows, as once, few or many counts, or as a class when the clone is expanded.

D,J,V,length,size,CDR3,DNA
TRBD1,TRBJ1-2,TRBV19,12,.,CASSPGGPGYTF,TGTGCCAGTTCACCAGGGGGTCCTGGCTACACCTTC
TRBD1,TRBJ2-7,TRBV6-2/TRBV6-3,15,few,CASSSGQGSSYEQYF,TGTGCCAGCAGTTCGGGACAGGGCAGCTCCTACGAGCAGTACTTC
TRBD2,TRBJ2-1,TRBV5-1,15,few,CASSSSGISYNEQFF,TGCGCCAGCAGCTCTAGCGGGATATCCTACAATGAGCAGTTCTTC
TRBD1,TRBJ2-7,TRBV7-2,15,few,CASSSGQGTTYEQYF,TGTGCCAGCAGCTCCGGACAGGGAACAACCTACGAGCAGTACTTC
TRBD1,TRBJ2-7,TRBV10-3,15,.,CAISERTGGLYEQYF,TGTGCCATCAGTGAACGGACAGGGGGCCTCTACGAGCAGTACTTC
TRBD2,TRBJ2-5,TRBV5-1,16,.,CASSLDRGAGDETQYF,TGCGCCAGCAGCTTGGATCGGGGAGCGGGAGACGAGACCCAGTACTTC
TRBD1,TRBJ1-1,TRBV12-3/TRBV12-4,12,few,CASSARGITAFF,TGTGCCAGCAGTGCCAGGGGGATAACAGCTTTCTTT
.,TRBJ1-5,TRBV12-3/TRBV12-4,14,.,CASSQTGYNQPQHF,TGTGCCAGCAGTCAGACAGGTTACAATCAGCCCCAGCATTTT
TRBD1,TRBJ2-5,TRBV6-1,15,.,CASSEGSTGRETQYF,TGTGCCAGCAGTGAAGGCTCGACAGGGCGGGAGACCCAGTACTTC
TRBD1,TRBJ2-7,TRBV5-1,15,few,CASSLDGTGAYEQYF,TGCGCCAGCAGCTTGGACGGGACAGGGGCCTACGAGCAGTACTTC
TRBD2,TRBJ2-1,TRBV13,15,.,CASSLVSSGYNEQFF,TGTGCCAGCAGCTTAGTGTCTAGCGGGTACAATGAGCAGTTCTTC
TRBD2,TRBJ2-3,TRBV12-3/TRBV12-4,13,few,CASSFGGWDTQYF,TGTGCCAGCAGTTTCGGGGGGTGGGATACGCAGTATTTT
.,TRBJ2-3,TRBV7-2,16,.,CASSLTSSVSTDTQYF,TGTGCCAGCAGCTTAACCAGCTCAGTGAGCACAGATACGCAGTATTTT
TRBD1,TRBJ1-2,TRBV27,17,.,CASSIAGTVPANYGYTF,TGTGCCAGCAGTATTGCCGGGACAGTTCCGGCTAACTATGGCTACACCTTC
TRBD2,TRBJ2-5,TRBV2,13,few,CASRAGTKETQYF,TGTGCCAGCAGGGCCGGGACTAAAGAGACCCAGTACTTC
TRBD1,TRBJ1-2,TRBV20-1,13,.,CSARQGAGYGYTF,TGCAGTGCTAGACAGGGGGCTGGCTATGGCTACACCTTC
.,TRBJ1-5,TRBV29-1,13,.,CSVQGTVNQPQHF,TGCAGCGTTCAAGGGACGGTGAATCAGCCCCAGCATTTT
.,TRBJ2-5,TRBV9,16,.,CASSARTGTAQETQYF,TGTGCCAGCAGCGCGCGAACCGGGACGGCCCAAGAGACCCAGTACTTC
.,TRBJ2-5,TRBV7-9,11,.,CASRDEETQYF,TGTGCCAGCAGGGACGAAGAGACCCAGTACTTC
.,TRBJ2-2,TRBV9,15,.,CASSAVGVNTGELFF,TGTGCCAGCAGCGCCGTAGGCGTAAACACCGGGGAGCTGTTTTTT
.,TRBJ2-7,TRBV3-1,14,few,CASSPTIGGYEQYF,TGTGCCAGCAGCCCGACCATAGGGGGCTACGAGCAGTACTTC
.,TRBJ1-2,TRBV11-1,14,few,CASSLGNSLYGYTF,TGTGCCAGCAGCTTAGGGAACAGCTTGTATGGCTACACCTTC
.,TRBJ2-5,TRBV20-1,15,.,CSAPGAGTLQETQYF,TGCAGTGCCCCCGGTGCCGGTACGCTCCAAGAGACCCAGTACTTC
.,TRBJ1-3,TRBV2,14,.,CASSETSSGNTIYF,TGTGCCAGCAGTGAAACGAGTTCTGGAAACACCATATATTTT
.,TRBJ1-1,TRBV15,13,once,CATLRDTNTEAFF,TGTGCCACTCTCCGGGACACGAACACTGAAGCTTTCTTT
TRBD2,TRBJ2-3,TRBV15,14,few,CATSRSSGEDTQYF,TGTGCCACCAGCAGGTCTAGCGGAGAAGATACGCAGTATTTT
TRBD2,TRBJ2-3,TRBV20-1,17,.,CSAFLGVAGGSTDTQYF,TGCAGTGCCTTCCTAGGGGTAGCGGGGGGGAGCACAGATACGCAGTATTTT
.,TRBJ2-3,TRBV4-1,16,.,CASGHPSRDSTDTQYF,TGCGCCAGCGGCCATCCCTCGCGGGACAGCACAGATACGCAGTATTTT
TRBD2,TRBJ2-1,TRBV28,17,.,CASSLSGLAGAAEEQFF,TGTGCCAGCAGTTTATCGGGACTAGCGGGAGCTGCAGAAGAGCAGTTCTTC
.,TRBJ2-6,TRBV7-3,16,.,CASSSPGRPGANVLTF,TGTGCCAGCAGCTCGCCGGGCCGACCTGGGGCCAACGTCCTGACTTTC
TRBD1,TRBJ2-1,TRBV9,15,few,CASSPPGGFTYEQFF,TGTGCCAGCAGCCCGCCAGGGGGCTTTACGTATGAGCAGTTCTTC
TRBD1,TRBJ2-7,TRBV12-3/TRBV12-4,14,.,CASSLTGYSYEQYF,TGTGCCAGCAGTTTGACAGGGTACTCCTACGAGCAGTACTTC
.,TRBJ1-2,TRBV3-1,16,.,CASSQGGGQRSYGYTF,TGTGCCAGCAGCCAAGGTGGAGGGCAACGCAGCTATGGCTACACCTTC
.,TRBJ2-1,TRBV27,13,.,CASSLSGSHEQFF,TGTGCCAGCAGTTTATCCGGGAGCCATGAGCAGTTCTTC
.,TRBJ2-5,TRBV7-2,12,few,CASSDYQETQYF,TGTGCCAGCAGTGACTATCAAGAGACCCAGTACTTC
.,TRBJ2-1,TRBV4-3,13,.,CASSQVGGPEQFF,TGCGCCAGCAGCCAAGTAGGGGGGCCTGAGCAGTTCTTC
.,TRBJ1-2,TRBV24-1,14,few,CATSDLWGADGYTF,TGTGCCACCAGTGATTTATGGGGGGCTGATGGCTACACCTTC
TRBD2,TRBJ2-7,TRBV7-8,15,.,CASSLERESPYEQYF,TGTGCCAGCAGCTTAGAGCGGGAGTCCCCCTACGAGCAGTACTTC
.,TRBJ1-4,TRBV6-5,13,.,CASSYSTDEKLFF,TGTGCCAGCAGTTACTCGACGGATGAAAAACTGTTTTTT
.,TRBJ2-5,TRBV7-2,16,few,CASSLATAHKAETQYF,TGTGCCAGCAGCTTAGCCACAGCACATAAGGCAGAGACCCAGTACTTC
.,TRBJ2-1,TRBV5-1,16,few,CASSTEPERVYNEQFF,TGCGCCAGCAGCACCGAGCCGGAGCGGGTCTACAATGAGCAGTTCTTC
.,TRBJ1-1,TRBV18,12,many,CASSPLNTEAFF,TGTGCCAGCTCACCCCTTAACACTGAAGCTTTCTTT
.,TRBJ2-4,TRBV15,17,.,CATSRDGAGLSKNIQYF,TGTGCCACCAGCAGAGATGGGGCAGGGTTATCCAAAAACATTCAGTACTTC
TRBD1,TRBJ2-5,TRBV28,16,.,CASSPLTGGWEETQYF,TGTGCCAGCAGCCCCCTGACAGGGGGCTGGGAAGAGACCCAGTACTTC
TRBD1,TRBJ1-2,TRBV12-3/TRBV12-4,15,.,CASSLRRQGAGGYTF,TGTGCCAGCAGTTTACGGCGACAGGGGGCAGGAGGCTACACCTTC
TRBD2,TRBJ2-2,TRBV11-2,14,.,CASSETSGSWELFF,TGTGCCAGCAGCGAGACTAGCGGGAGTTGGGAGCTGTTTTTT
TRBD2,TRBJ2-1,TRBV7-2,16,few,CASSPTSGLTYNERFF,TGTGCCAGCAGCCCGACTAGCGGGTTAACCTACAATGAGCGGTTCTTC
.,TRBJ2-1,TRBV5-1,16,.,CASSLEAATRYNEQFF,TGCGCCAGCAGCTTGGAGGCCGCGACCAGATACAATGAGCAGTTCTTC
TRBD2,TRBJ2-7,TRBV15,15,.,CATSSGLAELYEQYF,TGTGCCACCAGCAGTGGCCTAGCGGAGCTCTACGAGCAGTACTTC
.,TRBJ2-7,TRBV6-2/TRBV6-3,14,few,CASSYSGSGDEQYF,TGTGCCAGCAGTTACTCAGGGTCCGGGGACGAGCAGTACTTC
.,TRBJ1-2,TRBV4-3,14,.,CASSQGRGAYGYTF,TGCGCCAGCAGCCAGGGACGGGGGGCCTATGGCTACACCTTC
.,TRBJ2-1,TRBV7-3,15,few,CASSLGSPSYNEQFF,TGTGCCAGCAGCTTAGGCTCTCCCTCCTACAATGAGCAGTTCTTC
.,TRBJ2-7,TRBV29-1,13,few,CSALGADSYEQYF,TGCAGCGCCCTTGGGGCCGACAGCTACGAGCAGTACTTC
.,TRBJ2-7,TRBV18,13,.,CASSPAVAPEQYF,TGTGCCAGCTCACCAGCAGTGGCGCCCGAGCAGTACTTC
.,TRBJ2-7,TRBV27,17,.,CASSLDGGEGPPYEQYF,TGTGCCAGCAGTCTAGATGGGGGCGAGGGACCTCCCTACGAGCAGTACTTC